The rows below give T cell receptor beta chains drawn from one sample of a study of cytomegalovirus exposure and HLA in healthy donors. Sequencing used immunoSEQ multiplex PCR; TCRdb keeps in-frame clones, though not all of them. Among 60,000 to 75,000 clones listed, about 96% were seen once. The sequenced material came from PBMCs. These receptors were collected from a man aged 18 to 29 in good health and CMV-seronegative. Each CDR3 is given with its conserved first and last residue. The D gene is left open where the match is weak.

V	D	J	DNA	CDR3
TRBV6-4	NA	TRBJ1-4	TGTGCCAGCACCCATTCGACAGAAGCAACTAATGAAAAACTGTTTTTT	CASTHSTEATNEKLFF
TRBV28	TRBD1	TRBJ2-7	TGTGCCAGCAGTACAAAAGGACAGGGGGACTACGAGCAGTACTTC	CASSTKGQGDYEQYF
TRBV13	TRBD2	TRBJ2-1	TGTGCCAGCAGCTTACGTCCTGCGGGAGTTCTCTACAATGAGCAGTTCTTC	CASSLRPAGVLYNEQFF
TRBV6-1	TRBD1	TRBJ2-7	TGTGCCAGCAGTGAAGGAGAGACAGGGTTCTCCTACGAGCAGTACTTC	CASSEGETGFSYEQYF
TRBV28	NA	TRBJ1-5	TGTGCCAGCAGTTTTAGACAGGACAATCAGCCCCAGCATTTT	CASSFRQDNQPQHF
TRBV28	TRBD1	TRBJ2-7	TGTGCCAGCAGTGAGACAGGGGGTTTGGTCTACGAGCAGTACTTC	CASSETGGLVYEQYF
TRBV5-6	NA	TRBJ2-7	TGTGCCAGCAGCTCTACTGACTATGACCGTCCCTACGAGCAGTACTTC	CASSSTDYDRPYEQYF
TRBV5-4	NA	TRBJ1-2	TGTGCCAGCAGCGAATCCTCCCGAGGAGCCTGGCGCGGCTACACCTTC	CASSESSRGAWRGYTF
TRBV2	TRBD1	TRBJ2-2	TGTGCCAGCAGGACAGGGGGTAACACCGGGGAGCTGTTTTTT	CASRTGGNTGELFF
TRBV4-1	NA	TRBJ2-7	TGCGCCAGCAGCCAGATTACGGGACTCATGGACTACGAGCAGTACTTC	CASSQITGLMDYEQYF
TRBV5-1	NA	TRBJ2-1	TGCGCCAGCAGCTTGGGTAGGAGTCCCGATAATGAGCAGTTCTTC	CASSLGRSPDNEQFF
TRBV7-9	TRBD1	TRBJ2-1	TGTGCCAGCAGCCCAAGACAGGGTTACAATGAGCAGTTCTTC	CASSPRQGYNEQFF
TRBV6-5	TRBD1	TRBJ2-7	TGTGCCAGCAGTTACAACCAGGGGGCTGGTGAGCAGTACTTC	CASSYNQGAGEQYF
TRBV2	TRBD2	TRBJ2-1	TGTGCCACAGTAGCGGGAGGTAGGAATGAGCAGTTCTTC	CATVAGGRNEQFF
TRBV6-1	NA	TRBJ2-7	TGTGCCAGCAGTGAACAGTCTACAGGGTACCCCTACGAGCAGTACTTC	CASSEQSTGYPYEQYF
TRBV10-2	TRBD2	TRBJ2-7	TGCGCCAGCGCGGGAGGAGTATCCTACGAGCAGTACTTC	CASAGGVSYEQYF
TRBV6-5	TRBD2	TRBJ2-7	TGTGCCAGCAGGTACCGGACTAGCGGGGAATCCTACGAGCAGTACTTC	CASRYRTSGESYEQYF